This T cell receptor (beta chain) was obtained from a study of human T cells and chemical hapten exposure. General study findings and limits: Versus controls, expanded TCRs had significantly more large CDR3 similarity clusters.

Time point indicated: patch test 1, 2 weeks after DPC sensitization. Treatment defined: therapeutic diphenylcyclopropenone sensitization with weekly scalp DPC. Whole blood, unfractionated, served as the material for total RNA extraction. The study's library attached unique molecular identifiers to single cDNA molecules. TCRdb redid the calling of the RACE reads with MiXCR, one entry per CDR3 protein. This sample has about 360,000 distinct CDR3 sequences, with around 5% found just once. Of note for this clonotype: Its antigen remains unidentified.

The junction had 13 bases not matched to a gene; V was cut back by 4 bases and J by 3 bases. This CDR3 is 18 amino acids long. Germline V gene sequence: CDR1 MNHEY, CDR2 SMNVEV (reference sequence). The sequencing here drew on whole blood, taken in connection with sensitization to the hapten diphenylcyclopropenone (DPC). The sequence was collected from a woman in her 50s with alopecia areata. Some clones in this sample may be carry-over from other donors' samples. The rearrangement joins TRBV27 to TRBJ2-1; 9 bases map to TRBD2. The CDR3 DNA sequence: TGTGCCAGCAGTTCTCTCCTCCTAGCGGGACCTAACTACAATGAGCAGTTCTTC. Its protein product is CASSSLLLAGPNYNEQFF.